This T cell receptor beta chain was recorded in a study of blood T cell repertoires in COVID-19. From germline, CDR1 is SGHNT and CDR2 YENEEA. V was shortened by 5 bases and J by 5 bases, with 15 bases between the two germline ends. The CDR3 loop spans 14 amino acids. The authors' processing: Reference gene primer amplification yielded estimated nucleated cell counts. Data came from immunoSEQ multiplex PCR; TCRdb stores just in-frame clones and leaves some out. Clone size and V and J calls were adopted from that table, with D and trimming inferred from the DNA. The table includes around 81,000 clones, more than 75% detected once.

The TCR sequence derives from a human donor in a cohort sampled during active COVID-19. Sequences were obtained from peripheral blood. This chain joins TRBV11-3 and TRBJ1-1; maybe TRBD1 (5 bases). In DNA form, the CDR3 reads TGTGCCAGCAGCCCCCGACAGCGAAGAACTGAAGCTTTCTTT. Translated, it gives CASSPRQRRTEAFF.